This record looks at one T cell receptor beta chain sequence and its context. The source of the sample is a study of blood T cell repertoires in COVID-19. At the level of the study: Both acute and convalescent COVID-19 samples were obtained from the United States, Italy and Spain. Nucleic acid was either cDNA or gDNA, and it came from T cells, B-cell-depleted T cells, or PBMCs.

Original data processing: The authors estimated nucleated cell counts from reference gene primer amplification. Profiling relied on immunoSEQ multiplex PCR, and the TCRdb table lists in-frame clones only, not all of them. That table is the source of V, J and clone size, and D and trimming were worked out from the DNA. The data contain a few hundred thousand clones, about 79% of them singletons. The germline gives CDR1 SNHLY, CDR2 FYNNEI. The CDR3 covers 13 residues. Trimming removed 6 bases at V and 2 bases at J, with 10 bases between. The material sequenced was peripheral blood. This clonotype was obtained from a woman aged 40 to 49 who had recovered from COVID-19. The J gene is TRBJ1-1, the V gene TRBV2; perhaps TRBD1 as D (6 bases). The CDR3 coding sequence is TGTGCCAGCAGAAAGACAGGCAACACTGAAGCTTTCTTT. Amino acid sequence: CASRKTGNTEAFF. The whole variable domain, remainder taken from reference TRBV2 and TRBJ1-1, is EPEVTQTPSHQVTQMGQEVILRCVPISNHLYFYWYRQILGQKVEFLVSFYNNEISEKSEIFDDQFSVERPDGSNFTLKIRSTKLEDSAMYFCASRKTGNTEAFFGQGTRLTVV.